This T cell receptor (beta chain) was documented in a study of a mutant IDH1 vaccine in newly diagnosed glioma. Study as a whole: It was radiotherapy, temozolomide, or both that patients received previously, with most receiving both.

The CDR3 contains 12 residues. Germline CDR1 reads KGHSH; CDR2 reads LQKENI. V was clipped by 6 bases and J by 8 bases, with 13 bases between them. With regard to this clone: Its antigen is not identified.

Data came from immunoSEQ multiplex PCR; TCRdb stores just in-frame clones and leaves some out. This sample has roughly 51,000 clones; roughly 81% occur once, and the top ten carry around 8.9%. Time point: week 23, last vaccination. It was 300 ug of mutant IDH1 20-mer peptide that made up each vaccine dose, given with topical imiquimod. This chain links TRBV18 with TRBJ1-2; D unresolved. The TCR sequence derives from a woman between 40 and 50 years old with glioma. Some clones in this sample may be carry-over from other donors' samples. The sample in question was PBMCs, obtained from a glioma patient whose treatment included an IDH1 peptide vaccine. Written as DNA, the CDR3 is TGTGCCAGCTCCGCCGGGCCTGGGGGCTACACCTTC. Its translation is CASSAGPGGYTF.